This entry lists 29 T cell receptor beta chains sequenced from one sample in a study of T-cell reconstitution after alpha-beta-depleted transplantation in children. Unique molecular identifiers were incorporated when the TCRbeta library was constructed. TCRdb called the PCR reads again in MiXCR, with one record for every CDR3 protein. The sample shows hundreds of thousands of distinct CDR3 sequences, 15% to 20% of them seen only once. Sequenced here: PBMCs, mostly from graft donor cells, sampled 360 days after TCRalphabeta/CD19-depleted stem cell transplant. The receptors were sampled from a boy younger than two who had a stem cell transplant for Wiskott-Aldrich syndrome, so the T cells may come from the graft donor.

This clonotype has only a few counts. The V call is TRBV3-1, the J call TRBJ1-6; no clear D gene. The CDR3 is made up of 17 amino acids. Germline V lookup: CDR1 LGHDT, CDR2 YNNKEL (reference sequence). V lost 2 bases and J lost 0, with 11 bases in between. Written as DNA, the CDR3 is TGTGCCAGCAGCCAACGGGGAACGAGCTCCTATAATTCACCCCTCCACTTT. Protein: CASSQRGTSSYNSPLHF.

This clonotype was detected many times. The chain links TRBV5-5 to TRBJ2-7; 10 nucleotides agree with TRBD1. CDR1 is SGHKS and CDR2 is YYEKEE in the germline V gene (reference sequence). The V and J ends lost 1 base and 3 bases, in that order; junction bases with no gene match: 10. The CDR3 is 17 residues long. CDR3 nucleotides: TGTGCCAGCAGCTTGCTTTCCGTCCGGGACAGGGGCTACGAGCAGTACTTC. Translation: CASSLLSVRDRGYEQYF.

The V gene is TRBV6-5, the J gene TRBJ1-2; tentative D call: TRBD1 (5 bases). The V and J ends lost 4 bases and 6 bases respectively, with 18 bases between them. The CDR3 consists of 15 residues. The germline V gene encodes CDR1 MNHEY and CDR2 SVGAGI. CDR3 coding DNA: TGTGCCAGCAGTTCCGACAGTTTTGGTGGGGATGGCTACACCTTC. Amino acid sequence: CASSSDSFGGDGYTF.

This clonotype was recorded a few times. The chain recombines TRBV7-9 with TRBJ2-3, with unresolved D. Germline-derived CDR1 and CDR2 are SEHNR and FQNEAQ (reference sequence). The length of the CDR3 is 14 residues. Deletions cut 3 bases from V and 0 bases from J, with 7 bases between. The CDR3 DNA is TGTGCCAGCAGCTTTCTACACAGCACAGATACGCAGTATTTT. Protein sequence: CASSFLHSTDTQYF.

The chain employs TRBV7-9 and TRBJ1-4; no firm D call. V was pared by 4 bases and J by 8 bases, with 17 bases between. The length of the CDR3 is 15 residues. In germline, CDR1 is SEHNR, CDR2 FQNEAQ (reference sequence). In DNA form, the CDR3 reads TGTGCCAGCAGCTCCCCATCGAGGGCATGGGAAAAACTGTTTTTT. The encoded protein is CASSSPSRAWEKLFF.

The sample holds many counts of this clonotype. V and J are TRBV5-1 and TRBJ1-3; maybe TRBD1 (5 bases). CDR3 size: 14 residues. Trimming removed 0 bases from V and 8 bases from J, with 12 bases in between. Germline V gene sequence: CDR1 SGHRS, CDR2 YFSETQ. CDR3 residues: CASSLAQGSDTIYF. The CDR3 DNA reads as TGCGCCAGCAGCTTGGCTCAGGGTAGCGACACCATATATTTT.

As to this clonotype: At one boundary the junction diverges from the germline segment, which might be a read error. DNA for the CDR3: TGTGCCTGCAGTTTAAGACAGCACAACTCTTTTCTAACCCGCTACGAGCAGTACTTC. It encodes CACSLRQHNSFLTRYEQYF. The chain carries TRBV2 and TRBJ2-7; tentative D call: TRBD1 (5 bases). Germline V gene data show CDR1 as SNHLY and CDR2 as FYNNEI. The CDR3 extends over 19 amino acids.

The chain joins TRBV30 to TRBJ2-3; D perhaps matches TRBD2 (6 bases). Germline assignment: CDR1 GTSNPN and CDR2 SVGIG (reference sequence). Trimming removed 2 bases at V and 6 bases at J, with 15 bases between. This CDR3 contains 14 residues. CDR3 nucleotides: TGTGCCTGGAGTCGTCTCCCTCGGGGGGATACGCAGTATTTT. Translation gives CAWSRLPRGDTQYF. The whole variable domain, remainder taken from reference TRBV30 and TRBJ2-3, is SQTIHQWPATLVQPVGSPLSLECTVEGTSNPNLYWYRQAAGRGLQLLFYSVGIGQISSEVPQNLSASRPQDRQFILSSKKLLLSDSGFYLCAWSRLPRGDTQYFGPGTRLTVL.

This chain links TRBV6-5 with TRBJ1-1, with a possible D match to TRBD1 (6 bases). The germline V gene encodes CDR1 MNHEY and CDR2 SVGAGI. Deletions cut 7 bases from V and 5 bases from J, with 8 bases between. This CDR3 contains 11 residues. CDR3 amino acids: CASKRGTEAFF. CDR3 coding DNA: TGTGCCAGCAAAAGGGGGACTGAAGCTTTCTTT.

The table lists this clonotype with many counts. This chain uses TRBV12-3 or TRBV12-4 with TRBJ2-1, with D perhaps matching TRBD2 (5 bases). The CDR3 contains 17 residues. V lost 2 bases and J 2 bases, leaving 16 bases between the germline ends. The CDR3 nucleotides are TGTGCCAGCAGTTTACTAGCCCCTAACATACCCTACAATGAGCAGTTCTTC. Residues: CASSLLAPNIPYNEQFF.

The V gene is TRBV4-2, the J gene TRBJ2-1; TRBD1 aligns across 9 bases. The length of the CDR3 is 15 residues. CDR1 and CDR2 (germline): LGHNA, YNFKEQ. V lost 0 bases, J lost 9 bases, and 6 bases stayed unmatched. The CDR3 nucleotides are TGTGCCAGCAGCCAAGACCACAGGGGGCATCGTGAGCAGTTCTTC. This translates into CASSQDHRGHREQFF.

The chain recombines TRBV5-1 with TRBJ2-3; a weak D match, TRBD1 (6 bases). The germline V gene encodes CDR1 SGHRS and CDR2 YFSETQ. V gave up 3 bases and J gave up 0 bases, with 11 bases separating them. This CDR3 comprises 15 residues. CDR3 bases: TGCGCCAGCAGCTGGACAGATTCTAGCACAGATACGCAGTATTTT. Protein: CASSWTDSSTDTQYF.

The chain employs TRBV10-1 and TRBJ2-3; 10 positions agree with TRBD2. The CDR3 sequence is 16 residues long. Looked up from germline, CDR1 is WNHNN and CDR2 is SYGVQD (reference sequence). V trimming: 3 bases; J trimming: 7 bases; junction bases outside the gene matches: 10. This chain's CDR3 is CASSDPSSGREHTQYF. The CDR3, as DNA: TGCGCCAGCAGTGACCCTTCTAGCGGGAGAGAACATACGCAGTATTTT.

The chain has TRBV7-9 and TRBJ2-3; D gene unclear. The CDR3 runs 15 residues. V was trimmed by 5 bases and J by 0 bases, leaving 12 bases between them. Germline V gene data show CDR1 as SEHNR and CDR2 as FQNEAQ (reference sequence). CDR3 region: CASSERVLSTDTQYF. In DNA, the CDR3 is TGTGCCAGCAGCGAACGGGTTCTTAGCACAGATACGCAGTATTTT.

This chain joins TRBV15 and TRBJ1-1; tentatively, D is TRBD1 (5 bases). The CDR3 contains 13 residues. Germline CDR1 is LNHNV and CDR2 is YYDKDF (reference sequence). Deletions cut 0 bases from V and 12 bases from J, with 14 bases between. CDR3 region: CATSRDWGSKTFF. In DNA, the CDR3 is TGTGCCACCAGCAGAGATTGGGGCAGTAAGACTTTCTTT.

The chain links TRBV14 to TRBJ1-2; no clear D. The ends were cut back, 5 bases at V and 6 bases at J, with 7 bases in the middle. The germline gives CDR1 SGHDN, CDR2 FVKESK. The CDR3 has 11 amino acids. CDR3 coding DNA: TGTGCCAGCAGCAAAGGAAATGGCTACACCTTC. It encodes CASSKGNGYTF.

This clonotype came up a few times. The CDR3 is CASSRLPQATNEKLFF. CDR3 in DNA: TGTGCCAGCAGCCGCCTCCCTCAGGCAACTAATGAAAAACTGTTTTTT. The rearrangement uses TRBV7-6 and TRBJ1-4; D not resolved. Germline-derived CDR1 and CDR2 are SGHVS and FNYEAQ. Trimming shortened V by 5 bases and J by 0 bases, and 13 bases separated the two germline ends. This CDR3 is built from 16 residues.

The chain links TRBV7-9 to TRBJ2-1; TRBD2 matches at 7 bases. In germline, CDR1 is SEHNR, CDR2 FQNEAQ (reference sequence). Trimming at V came to 5 bases and at J to 5 bases, leaving 12 bases not matched to a gene. The CDR3 covers 16 residues. CDR3 region: CASSNPDAGTNNEQFF. The CDR3 DNA reads TGTGCCAGCAGCAACCCCGACGCAGGGACTAACAATGAGCAGTTCTTC.

A few counts support this clonotype. The chain recombines TRBV6-1 with TRBJ2-7, with 7 bases matching TRBD1. CDR3 length equals 14 residues. The V gene's germline CDR1 is MNHNS and CDR2 SASEGT. Trimming removed 6 bases from V and 0 bases from J; junction bases left unmatched: 5. CDR3 DNA: TGTGCCAGCAGGCTCGACAGGGACTCCTACGAGCAGTACTTC. Translating it yields CASRLDRDSYEQYF.

The genes are TRBV11-3 and TRBJ2-4; weak D call: TRBD2 (5 bases). The ends were cut back, 1 base at V and 8 bases at J, with 12 bases in the middle. Germline assignment: CDR1 SGHNT and CDR2 YENEEA. The CDR3 is 14 residues long. The CDR3 spells CASSLGRAGDIQYF. DNA for the CDR3: TGTGCCAGCAGCTTAGGGAGAGCCGGGGACATTCAGTACTTC.

This clonotype was seen ten or more times. The rearrangement links TRBV5-1 to TRBJ2-1, with D possibly being TRBD2 (5 bases). The V gene lost 0 bases and the J gene lost 8 bases, with 12 bases spanning the gap. The CDR3 extends over 14 amino acids. CDR1 SGHRS and CDR2 YFSETQ come from the germline V gene. CDR3 sequence: CASSLARVGYEQFF. As DNA, the CDR3 is TGCGCCAGCAGCTTGGCGCGGGTGGGTTATGAGCAGTTCTTC. Supplemented by reference TRBV5-1 and TRBJ2-1, the full variable domain reads KAGVTQTPRYLIKTRGQQVTLSCSPISGHRSVSWYQQTPGQGLQFLFEYFSETQRNKGNFPGRFSGRQFSNSRSEMNVSTLELGDSALYLCASSLARVGYEQFFGPGTRLTVL.

The sample holds many counts of this clonotype. The chain combines TRBV5-1 with TRBJ2-3; D is unclear. The V end was cut by 3 bases, the J end by 6 bases, with 17 bases between. The CDR3 has 15 residues. From germline, CDR1 is SGHRS and CDR2 YFSETQ. The CDR3 spells CASSSTGLGIDTQYF. Written as DNA, the CDR3 is TGCGCCAGCAGCTCCACGGGTTTAGGGATTGATACGCAGTATTTT. The variable domain in full, completed from reference TRBV5-1 and TRBJ2-3, reads KAGVTQTPRYLIKTRGQQVTLSCSPISGHRSVSWYQQTPGQGLQFLFEYFSETQRNKGNFPGRFSGRQFSNSRSEMNVSTLELGDSALYLCASSSTGLGIDTQYFGPGTRLTVL.

This clonotype was seen a few times. A junction end diverges from the germline sequence, so it may reflect a read error. The chain employs TRBV15 and TRBJ2-7; D is undetermined. The CDR3 is 14 residues long. Germline CDR1 LNHNV, CDR2 YYDKDF (reference sequence). DNA for the CDR3: TGTGCCACCAGCAGAGATGGGAAGGTGAGCCCGTTTTTCTTC. Translated: CATSRDGKVSPFFF.

This clonotype was counted at least ten times. The V gene is TRBV5-1, the J gene TRBJ2-1, with TRBD2 identical over 10 bases. Germline CDR1 and CDR2: SGHRS and YFSETQ. Trimming took 2 bases from V and 6 from J; bases not matched to a gene: 5. The CDR3 is made up of 15 amino acids. CDR3 DNA sequence: TGCGCCAGCAGCTTTTTAGCGGGAGGTCCCAATGAGCAGTTCTTC. It codes for CASSFLAGGPNEQFF.

The gene calls are TRBV6-2 or TRBV6-3 and TRBJ2-2, with D perhaps matching TRBD2 (5 bases). CDR1 is MNHEY, CDR2 SVGEGT, per germline. Trimming removed 6 bases from V and 7 bases from J, with 12 bases in between. The CDR3 sequence is 13 residues long. CDR3 sequence: CASSRSVSGELFF. The CDR3 DNA reads as TGTGCCAGCAGCCGTAGCGTGAGCGGGGAGCTGTTTTTT.

This chain connects TRBV29-1 to TRBJ2-5; 7 positions agree with TRBD2. From germline, CDR1 is SQVTM and CDR2 ANQGSEA. There are 13 residues in the CDR3. Unmatched junction bases numbered 10, after V lost 7 bases and J lost 5 bases. The CDR3 DNA is TGCAGCGCTCTACCGGGGGGATGGGAGACCCAGTACTTC. It is translated as CSALPGGWETQYF.

This clonotype was seen a few times. This chain joins TRBV20-1 and TRBJ2-7; no clear D. CDR3 length equals 14 residues. CDR1 and CDR2 (germline): DFQATT, SNEGSKA (reference sequence). The V end was cut by 3 bases, the J end by 0 bases, with 12 bases between. The CDR3 sequence: CSASLTGNSYEQYF. CDR3 coding DNA: TGCAGTGCTAGTCTTACCGGTAACTCCTACGAGCAGTACTTC.

This clonotype appeared a few times. The rearrangement uses TRBV24-1 and TRBJ2-2; unclear D gene. The CDR3 length is 14 residues. The germline V gene has CDR1 KGHDR and CDR2 SFDVKD. V dropped 6 bases and J dropped 0 bases, with 7 bases sitting between them. The CDR3 nucleotides read TGTGCCACCAGTATAACACCGAACACCGGGGAGCTGTTTTTT. Its translation is CATSITPNTGELFF.

In its sample, this clonotype was seen a few times. The gene calls are TRBV12-3 or TRBV12-4 and TRBJ1-4; D is ambiguous. Trimming took off 6 bases at V and 8 bases at J, with 13 bases between the two ends. This CDR3 is 13 amino acids long. DNA for the CDR3: TGTGCCAGCAGCCTTAAAAGCCCCGAAAAACTGTTTTTT. As protein: CASSLKSPEKLFF.